This T cell receptor (beta chain) was sequenced in a study of T cell responses to AZD1222 COVID-19 vaccine. V was clipped by 0 bases and J by 5 bases, with 6 bases between them. Germline lookup yields CDR1 SGHDT and CDR2 YYEEEE. The CDR3 runs 13 residues. The protocol was immunoSEQ multiplex PCR, while the TCRdb copy is restricted to in-frame clones and leaves out a portion. The repertoire holds roughly 80,000 clones, with around 90% as singletons. This TCR was recovered from an adult who received the AZD1222 COVID-19 vaccine. The input for sequencing was peripheral blood, taken 28 days after the second AZD1222 dose. This rearrangement joins TRBV5-6 to TRBJ1-5; D is unclear. CDR3 in DNA: TGTGCCAGCAGCTTGGTCGGGGATCAGCCCCAGCATTTT. Amino acid sequence: CASSLVGDQPQHF.